The following is a T cell receptor (beta chain) sequence with its context. As yet, its antigen is unknown. An end of the junction differs from the germline gene, which may be a read error. This record belongs to a study of cytomegalovirus exposure and HLA in healthy donors. Regarding the study as a whole: The only immune exposure information that was available was CMV serostatus.

The V gene's germline CDR1 is SGHRS and CDR2 YFSETQ. The CDR3 is 16 residues long. PCR used 60 Vbeta primers and 13 Jbeta primers. Here immunoSEQ multiplex PCR was the method, and the copy in TCRdb shows in-frame clones only, minus some. The sample holds roughly 120,000 clones; approximately 80% are singletons and the top ten take about 1.5%. The chain employs TRBV5-1 and TRBJ2-4, with 8 bases matching TRBD1. The source is a woman younger than 35 in good health and CMV-seronegative. The sequenced material came from PBMCs. CDR3: CASSLGQGAAKNSQYF. CDR3 in DNA: TGCGCCAGCAGCTTGGGCCAGGGGGCGGCCAAAAACAGTCAGTACTTC.